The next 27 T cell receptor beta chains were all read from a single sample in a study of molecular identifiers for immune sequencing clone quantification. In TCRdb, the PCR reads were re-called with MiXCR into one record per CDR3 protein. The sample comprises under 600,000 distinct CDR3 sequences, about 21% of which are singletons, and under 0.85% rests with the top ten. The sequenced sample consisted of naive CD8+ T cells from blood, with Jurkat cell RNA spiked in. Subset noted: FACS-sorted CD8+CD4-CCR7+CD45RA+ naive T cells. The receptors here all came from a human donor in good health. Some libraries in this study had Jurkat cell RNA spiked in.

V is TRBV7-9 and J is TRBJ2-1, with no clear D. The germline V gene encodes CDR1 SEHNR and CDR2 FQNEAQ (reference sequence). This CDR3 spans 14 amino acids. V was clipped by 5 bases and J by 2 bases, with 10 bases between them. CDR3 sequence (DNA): TGTGCCAGCAGCCCTGCTCGTACCTACAATGAGCAGTTCTTC. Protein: CASSPARTYNEQFF. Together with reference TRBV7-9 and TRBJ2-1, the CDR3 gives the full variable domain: DTGVSQNPRHKITKRGQNVTFRCDPISEHNRLYWYRQTLGQGPEFLTYFQNEAQLEKSRLLSDRFSAERPKGSFSTLEIQRTEQGDSAMYLCASSPARTYNEQFFGPGTRLTVL.

CDR3 DNA: TGTGCCTGGAATGTCGGGGCTAATGAGCAGTTCTTC. This translates into CAWNVGANEQFF. This chain links TRBV30 with TRBJ2-1; D is possibly TRBD1 or TRBD2 (5 bases each). Between the trimmed V and J ends, which lost 4 bases and 7 bases, there was a span of 11 bases. This CDR3 spans 12 amino acids. Germline V CDR1 and CDR2: GTSNPN, SVGIG (reference sequence).

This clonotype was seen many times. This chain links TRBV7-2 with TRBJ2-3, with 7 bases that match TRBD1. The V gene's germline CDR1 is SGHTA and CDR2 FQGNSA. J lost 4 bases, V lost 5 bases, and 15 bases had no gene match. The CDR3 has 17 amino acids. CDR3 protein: CASSPRSRRQGPDTQYF. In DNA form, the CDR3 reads TGTGCCAGCAGCCCCCGGAGTCGGCGACAGGGTCCAGATACGCAGTATTTT.

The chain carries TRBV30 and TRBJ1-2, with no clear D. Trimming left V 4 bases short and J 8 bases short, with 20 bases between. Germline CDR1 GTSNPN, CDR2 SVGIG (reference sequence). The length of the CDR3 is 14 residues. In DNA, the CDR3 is TGTGCCTGGACCCAACGAGAGGATATAAGAGGCTACACCTTC. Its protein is CAWTQREDIRGYTF.

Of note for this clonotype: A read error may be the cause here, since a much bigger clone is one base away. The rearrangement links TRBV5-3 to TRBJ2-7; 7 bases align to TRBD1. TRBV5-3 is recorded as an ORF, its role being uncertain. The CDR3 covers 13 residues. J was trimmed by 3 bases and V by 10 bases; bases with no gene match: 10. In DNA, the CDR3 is TGTGCCGGCAGCTCGGACAGGTTCTACGAGCAGTACTTC. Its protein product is CAGSSDRFYEQYF.

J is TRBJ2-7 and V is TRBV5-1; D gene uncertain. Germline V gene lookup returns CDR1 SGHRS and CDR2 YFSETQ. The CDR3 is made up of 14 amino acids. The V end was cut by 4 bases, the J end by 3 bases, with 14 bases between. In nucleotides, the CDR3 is TGCGCCAGCAGCGCCGAACCAAGTCACTACGAGCAGTACTTC. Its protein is CASSAEPSHYEQYF.

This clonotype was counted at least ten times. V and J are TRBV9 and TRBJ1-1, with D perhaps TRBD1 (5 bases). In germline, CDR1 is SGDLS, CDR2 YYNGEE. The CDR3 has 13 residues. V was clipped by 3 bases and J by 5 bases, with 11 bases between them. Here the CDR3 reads CASSAGGRTEAFF. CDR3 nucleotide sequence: TGTGCCAGCAGCGCTGGGGGACGGACTGAAGCTTTCTTT.

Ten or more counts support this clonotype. CDR3 amino acids: CASSNTGFQETQYF. CDR3 bases: TGTGCCAGCAGTAACACAGGGTTCCAAGAGACCCAGTACTTC. The V gene is TRBV12-3 or TRBV12-4, the J gene TRBJ2-5; possibly TRBD1 for D (6 bases). The V end was cut by 5 bases, the J end by 1 base, with 11 bases between. The CDR3 is 14 amino acids.

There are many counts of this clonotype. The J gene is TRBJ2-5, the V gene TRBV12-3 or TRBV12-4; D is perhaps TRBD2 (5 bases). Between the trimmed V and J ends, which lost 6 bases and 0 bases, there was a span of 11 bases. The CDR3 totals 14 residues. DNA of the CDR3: TGTGCCAGCAGACCGCCGGGGAACCAAGAGACCCAGTACTTC. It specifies CASRPPGNQETQYF.

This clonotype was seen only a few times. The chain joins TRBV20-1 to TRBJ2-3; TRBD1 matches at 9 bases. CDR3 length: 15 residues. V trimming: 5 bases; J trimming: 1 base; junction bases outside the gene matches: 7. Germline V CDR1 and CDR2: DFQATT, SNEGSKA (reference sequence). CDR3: CSAAGTGFGTDTQYF. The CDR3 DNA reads TGCAGTGCTGCCGGGACAGGGTTTGGCACAGATACGCAGTATTTT.

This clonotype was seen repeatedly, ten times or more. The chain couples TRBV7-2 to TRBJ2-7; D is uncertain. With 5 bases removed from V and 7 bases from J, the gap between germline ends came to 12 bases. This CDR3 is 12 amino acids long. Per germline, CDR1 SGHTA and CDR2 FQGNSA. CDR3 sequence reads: CASSPPRGEQYF. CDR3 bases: TGTGCCAGCAGCCCGCCACGAGGAGAGCAGTACTTC.

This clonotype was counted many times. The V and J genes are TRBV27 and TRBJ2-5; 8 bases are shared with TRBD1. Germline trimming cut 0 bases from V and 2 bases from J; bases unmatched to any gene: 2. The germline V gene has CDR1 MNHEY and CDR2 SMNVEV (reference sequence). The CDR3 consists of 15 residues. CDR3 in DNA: TGTGCCAGCAGTTTATCGGGGACAGGACAAGAGACCCAGTACTTC. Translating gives CASSLSGTGQETQYF.

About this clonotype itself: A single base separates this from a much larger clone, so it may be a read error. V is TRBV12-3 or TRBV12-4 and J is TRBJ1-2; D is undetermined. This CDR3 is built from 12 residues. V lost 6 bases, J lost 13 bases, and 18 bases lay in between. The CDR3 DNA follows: TGTGCCAGCAGCCCCACCGGCGAGGACGGCACCTTC. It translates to CASSPTGEDGTF.

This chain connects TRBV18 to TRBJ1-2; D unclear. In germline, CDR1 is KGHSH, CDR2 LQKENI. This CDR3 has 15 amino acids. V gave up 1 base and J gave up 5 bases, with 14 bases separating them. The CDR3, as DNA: TGTGCCAGCTCACCACTCCACGGTGACGTTTATGGCTACACCTTC. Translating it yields CASSPLHGDVYGYTF. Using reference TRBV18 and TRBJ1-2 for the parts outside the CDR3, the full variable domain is NAGVMQNPRHLVRRRGQEARLRCSPMKGHSHVYWYRQLPEEGLKFMVYLQKENIIDESGMPKERFSAEFPKEGPSILRIQQVVRGDSAAYFCASSPLHGDVYGYTFGSGTRLTVV.

Here the CDR3 DNA reads TGTGCCAGCAGTGACTCTCTAGCGGGTATGATTCGCTCCTACAATGAGCAGTTCTTC. It translates to CASSDSLAGMIRSYNEQFF. V gene TRBV6-4 combines with J gene TRBJ2-1, with 8 bases fitting TRBD2. J lost 0 bases, V lost 0 bases, and 10 bases had no gene match. Per germline, CDR1 MRHNA and CDR2 SNTAGT. There are 19 residues in the CDR3.

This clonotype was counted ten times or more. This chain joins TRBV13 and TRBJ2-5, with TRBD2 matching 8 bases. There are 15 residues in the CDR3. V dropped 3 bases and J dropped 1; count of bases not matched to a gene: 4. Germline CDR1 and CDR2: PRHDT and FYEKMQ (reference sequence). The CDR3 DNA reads TGTGCCAGCAGCTTCGCAGCGGGAGCCCAAGAGACCCAGTACTTC. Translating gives CASSFAAGAQETQYF. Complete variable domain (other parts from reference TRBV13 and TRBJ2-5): AAGVIQSPRHLIKEKRETATLKCYPIPRHDTVYWYQQGPGQDPQFLISFYEKMQSDKGSIPDRFSAQQFSDYHSELNMSSLELGDSALYFCASSFAAGAQETQYFGPGTRLLVL.

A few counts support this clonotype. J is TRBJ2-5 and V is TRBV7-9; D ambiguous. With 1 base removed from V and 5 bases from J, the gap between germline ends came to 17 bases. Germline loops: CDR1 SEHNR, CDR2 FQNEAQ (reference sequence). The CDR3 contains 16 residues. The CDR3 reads CASSLDPARVRETQYF. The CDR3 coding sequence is TGTGCCAGCAGCTTAGATCCGGCCCGAGTGAGGGAGACCCAGTACTTC.

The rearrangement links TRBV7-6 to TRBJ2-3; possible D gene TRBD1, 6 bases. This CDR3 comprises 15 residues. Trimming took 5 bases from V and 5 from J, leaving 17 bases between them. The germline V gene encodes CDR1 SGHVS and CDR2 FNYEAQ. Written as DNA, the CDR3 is TGTGCCAGCAGCGGAAAGCATTGGGACATAGATACGCAGTATTTT. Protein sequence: CASSGKHWDIDTQYF.

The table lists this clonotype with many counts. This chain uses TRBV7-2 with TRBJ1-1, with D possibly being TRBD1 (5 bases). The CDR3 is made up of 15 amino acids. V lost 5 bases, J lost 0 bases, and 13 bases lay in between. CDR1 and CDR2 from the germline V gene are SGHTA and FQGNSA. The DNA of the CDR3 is TGTGCCAGCAGCCTAGTCGACAGTATGAACACTGAAGCTTTCTTT. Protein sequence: CASSLVDSMNTEAFF.

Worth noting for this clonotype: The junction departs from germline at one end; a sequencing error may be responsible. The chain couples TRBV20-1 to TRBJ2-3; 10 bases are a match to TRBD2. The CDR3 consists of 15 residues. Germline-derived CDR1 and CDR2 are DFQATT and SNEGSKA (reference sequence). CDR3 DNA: TGCGGTGCTAGAGATATGAGCGGGGGGGCCGATACGCAGTATTTT. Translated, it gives CGARDMSGGADTQYF.

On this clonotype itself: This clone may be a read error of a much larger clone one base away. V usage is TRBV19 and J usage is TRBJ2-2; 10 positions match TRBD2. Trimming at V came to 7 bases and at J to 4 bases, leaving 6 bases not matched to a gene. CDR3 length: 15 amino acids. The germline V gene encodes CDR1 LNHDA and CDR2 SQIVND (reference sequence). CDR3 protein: CASTELAGRTGELFF. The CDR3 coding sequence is TGTGCCAGTACGGAACTAGCGGGACGCACCGGGGAGCTGTTTTTT.

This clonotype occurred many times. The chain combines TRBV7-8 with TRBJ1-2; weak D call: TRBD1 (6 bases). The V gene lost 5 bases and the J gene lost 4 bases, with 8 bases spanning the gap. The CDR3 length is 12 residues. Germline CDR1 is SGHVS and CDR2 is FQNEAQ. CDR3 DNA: TGTGCCAGCAGCATACAGGGCTATGGCTACACCTTC. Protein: CASSIQGYGYTF.

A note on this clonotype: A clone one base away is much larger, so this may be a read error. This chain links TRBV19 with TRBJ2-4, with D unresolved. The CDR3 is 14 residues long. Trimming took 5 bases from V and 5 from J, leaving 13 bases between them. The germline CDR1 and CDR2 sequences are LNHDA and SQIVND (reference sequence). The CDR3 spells CASSSPTGENIQYF. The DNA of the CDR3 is TGTGCCAGTAGTTCGCCAACTGGTGAAAACATTCAGTACTTC.

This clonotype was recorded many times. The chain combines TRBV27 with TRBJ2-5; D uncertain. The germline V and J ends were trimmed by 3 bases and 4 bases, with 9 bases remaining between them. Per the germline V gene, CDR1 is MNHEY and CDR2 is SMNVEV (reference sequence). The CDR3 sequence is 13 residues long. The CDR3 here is CASSLIYGETQYF. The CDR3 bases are TGTGCCAGCAGTTTGATCTACGGAGAGACCCAGTACTTC.

For the CDR3, the DNA is TGTGCCAGCAGAGACAGGGGGGGGTCAGATACGCAGTATTTT. Amino acids: CASRDRGGSDTQYF. The chain uses TRBV5-4 and TRBJ2-3; 9 bases line up with TRBD1. J was trimmed by 4 bases and V by 5 bases; bases with no gene match: 5. CDR1 SGHNT and CDR2 YYREEE come from the germline V gene (reference sequence). The CDR3 extends over 14 amino acids. The whole variable domain, remainder taken from reference TRBV5-4 and TRBJ2-3, is ETGVTQSPTHLIKTRGQQVTLRCSSQSGHNTVSWYQQALGQGPQFIFQYYREEENGRGNFPPRFSGLQFPNYSSELNVNALELDDSALYLCASRDRGGSDTQYFGPGTRLTVL.

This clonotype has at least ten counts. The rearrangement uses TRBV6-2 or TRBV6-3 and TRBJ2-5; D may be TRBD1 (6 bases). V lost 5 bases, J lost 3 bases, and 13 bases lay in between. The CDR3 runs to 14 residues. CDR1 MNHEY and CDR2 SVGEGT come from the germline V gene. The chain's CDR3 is CASSHRDTEETQYF. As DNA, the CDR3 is TGTGCCAGCAGTCACCGGGACACCGAAGAGACCCAGTACTTC.

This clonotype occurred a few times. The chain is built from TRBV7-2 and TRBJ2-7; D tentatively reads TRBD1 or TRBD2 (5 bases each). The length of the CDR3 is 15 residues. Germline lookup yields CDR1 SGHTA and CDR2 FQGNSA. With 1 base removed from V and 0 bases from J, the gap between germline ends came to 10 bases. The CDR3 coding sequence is TGTGCCAGCAGCTTAGAGGGGAGTAGCTCCTACGAGCAGTACTTC. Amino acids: CASSLEGSSSYEQYF.